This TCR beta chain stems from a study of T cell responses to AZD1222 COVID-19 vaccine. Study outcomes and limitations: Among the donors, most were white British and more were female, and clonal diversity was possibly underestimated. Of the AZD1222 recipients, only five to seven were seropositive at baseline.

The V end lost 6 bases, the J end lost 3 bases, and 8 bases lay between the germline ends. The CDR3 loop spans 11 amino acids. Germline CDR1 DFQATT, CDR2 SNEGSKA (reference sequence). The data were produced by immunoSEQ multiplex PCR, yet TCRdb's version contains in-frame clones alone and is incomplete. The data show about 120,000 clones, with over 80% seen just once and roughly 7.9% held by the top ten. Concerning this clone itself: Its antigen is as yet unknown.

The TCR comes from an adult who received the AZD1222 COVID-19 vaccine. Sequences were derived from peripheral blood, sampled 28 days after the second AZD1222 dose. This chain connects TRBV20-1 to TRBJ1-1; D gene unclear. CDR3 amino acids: CSAAPDTEAFF. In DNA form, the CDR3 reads TGCAGTGCGGCGCCAGACACTGAAGCTTTCTTT.